This T cell receptor (beta chain) was identified in a study of a mutant IDH1 vaccine in newly diagnosed glioma. Study outcomes and limitations: Evidence of vaccine-induced immune responses was documented in 85% to 95% of patients.

The CDR3 has 14 residues. The germline CDR1 and CDR2 sequences are SQVTM and ANQGSEA. Trimming cost V 7 bases and J 2 bases, with 15 bases left between them. Time point noted: baseline, week 1 (first vaccination visit). Treatment here: pre-vaccination baseline after standard-of-care therapy. This clone was recorded once. Its antigen is as yet unknown. Some clones are missing from TCRdb's copy, which holds only in-frame ones; the method was immunoSEQ multiplex PCR. The sample carries approximately 16,000 clones, less than 97% recorded once. The chain links TRBV29-1 to TRBJ1-5, with D possibly matching TRBD1 (5 bases). This specimen consisted of peripheral blood mononuclear cells (PBMCs), obtained from a glioma patient treated with radiotherapy, temozolomide or both. The receptor was isolated from a woman between 18 and 29 years old with glioma. Some clones in this sample may be carry-over from other donors' samples. The CDR3 reads CSAREQEGNQPQHF. CDR3 coding DNA: TGCAGCGCTCGGGAACAGGAGGGCAATCAGCCCCAGCATTTT.